The clone carrying this T cell receptor (beta chain) is labeled medium-sized. The sample belongs to a study of T cells after yellow fever vaccination. About the study: Memory subsets EM, EMRA, CM and Tscm were separated by sorting based on CD3, CD45RA, CCR7 and CD95.

The CDR3 has 13 residues. V was clipped by 3 bases and J by 3 bases, with 11 bases between them. Per the germline V gene, CDR1 is DFQATT and CDR2 is SNEGSKA (reference sequence). TCRdb re-called the 5' RACE reads with MiXCR, one entry per CDR3 protein. The repertoire has about 10,000 distinct CDR3 sequences, 4.5% to 5.5% of them found once; the top ten carry about 1.5%. Study outcomes and limitations: Clonotypes that responded to the vaccine were almost all undetectable in sorted memory subsets on day 0. Contaminants from the bulk population, in the form of abundant clonotypes, could be found in FACS-sorted repertoires. CD4 and CD8 compartments shared a small share of clonotypes.

The chain links TRBV20-1 to TRBJ1-2; D perhaps matches TRBD1 (5 bases). Sequencing used PBMCs, either bulk or a sorted T-cell subset (CD4+, CD8+, memory, or dextramer-sorted; not recorded which), obtained more than 14 days after the first yellow fever vaccination. This receptor was identified in a man between 18 and 35 years old who received the YFV17D yellow fever vaccine. This chain's CDR3 is CSARGQGDYGYTF. Here the CDR3 DNA reads TGCAGTGCTAGGGGGCAGGGTGACTATGGCTACACCTTC.